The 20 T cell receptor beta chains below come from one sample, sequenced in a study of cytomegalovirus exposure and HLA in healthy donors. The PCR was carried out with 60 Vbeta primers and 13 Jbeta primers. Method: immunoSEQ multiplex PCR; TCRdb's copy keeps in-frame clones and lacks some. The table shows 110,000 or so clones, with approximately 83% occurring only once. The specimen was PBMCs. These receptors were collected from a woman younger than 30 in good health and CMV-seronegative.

In DNA form, the CDR3 reads TGCGCCAGCAGCTCAGCGACCCGCTTGAGCAATGAGCAGTTCTTC. The encoded protein is CASSSATRLSNEQFF. The chain links TRBV5-1 to TRBJ2-1, with unresolved D. Germline V gene sequence: CDR1 SGHRS, CDR2 YFSETQ. V was shortened by 3 bases and J by 6 bases, with 16 bases between the two germline ends. The CDR3 length is 15 residues.

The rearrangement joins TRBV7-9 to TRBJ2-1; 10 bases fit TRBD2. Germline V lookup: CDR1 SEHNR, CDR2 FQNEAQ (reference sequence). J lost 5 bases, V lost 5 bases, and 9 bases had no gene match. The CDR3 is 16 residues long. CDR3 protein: CASSIFLAGDDNEQFF. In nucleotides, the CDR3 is TGTGCCAGCAGCATCTTTCTAGCGGGGGATGACAATGAGCAGTTCTTC.

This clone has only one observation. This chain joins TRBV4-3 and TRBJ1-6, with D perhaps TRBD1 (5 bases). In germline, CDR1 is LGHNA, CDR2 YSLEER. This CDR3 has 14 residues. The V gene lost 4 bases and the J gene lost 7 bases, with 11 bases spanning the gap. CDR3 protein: CASSRRSGNSPLHF. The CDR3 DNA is TGCGCCAGCAGCCGTCGGTCAGGGAATTCACCCCTCCACTTT.

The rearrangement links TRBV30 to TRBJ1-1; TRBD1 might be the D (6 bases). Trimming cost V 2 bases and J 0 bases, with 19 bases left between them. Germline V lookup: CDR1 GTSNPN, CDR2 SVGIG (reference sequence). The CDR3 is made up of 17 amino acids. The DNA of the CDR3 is TGTGCCTGGAGTTCTATCGGCAGGGGAGCCCTGAACACTGAAGCTTTCTTT. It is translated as CAWSSIGRGALNTEAFF. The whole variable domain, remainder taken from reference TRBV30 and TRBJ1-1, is SQTIHQWPATLVQPVGSPLSLECTVEGTSNPNLYWYRQAAGRGLQLLFYSVGIGQISSEVPQNLSASRPQDRQFILSSKKLLLSDSGFYLCAWSSIGRGALNTEAFFGQGTRLTVV.

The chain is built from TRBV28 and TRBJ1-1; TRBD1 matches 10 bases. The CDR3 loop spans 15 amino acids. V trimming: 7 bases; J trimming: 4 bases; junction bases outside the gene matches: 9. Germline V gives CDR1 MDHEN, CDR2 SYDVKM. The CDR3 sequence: CASTDPGQGTTEAFF. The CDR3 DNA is TGTGCCAGCACCGACCCGGGACAGGGGACCACTGAAGCTTTCTTT.

The CDR3 spells CASSITGLNYYEQYF. The CDR3 DNA is TGTGCCAGTAGTATAACGGGACTGAACTACTACGAGCAGTACTTC. J is TRBJ2-7 and V is TRBV19, with D possibly TRBD2 on 6 matching bases. The CDR3 totals 15 residues. With 2 bases removed from V and 3 bases from J, the gap between germline ends came to 14 bases. Germline loops: CDR1 LNHDA, CDR2 SQIVND (reference sequence).

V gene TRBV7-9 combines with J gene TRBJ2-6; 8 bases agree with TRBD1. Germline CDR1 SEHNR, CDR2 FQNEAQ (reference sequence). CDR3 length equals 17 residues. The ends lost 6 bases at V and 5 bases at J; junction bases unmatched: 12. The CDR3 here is CASSFGTGGTWANVLTF. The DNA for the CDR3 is TGTGCCAGCAGTTTCGGGACAGGTGGGACCTGGGCCAACGTCCTGACTTTC.

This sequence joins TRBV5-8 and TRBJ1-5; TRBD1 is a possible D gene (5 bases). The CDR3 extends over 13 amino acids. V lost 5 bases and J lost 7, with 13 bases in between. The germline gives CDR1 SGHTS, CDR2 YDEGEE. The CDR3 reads CASRRTGRQPQHF. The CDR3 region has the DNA TGTGCCAGCAGAAGAACAGGTCGACAGCCCCAGCATTTT.

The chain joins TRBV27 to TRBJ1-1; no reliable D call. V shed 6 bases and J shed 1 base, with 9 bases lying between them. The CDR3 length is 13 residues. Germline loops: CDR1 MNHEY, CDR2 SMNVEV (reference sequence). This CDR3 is CASRGLPNTEAFF. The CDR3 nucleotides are TGTGCCAGCAGAGGACTCCCGAACACTGAAGCTTTCTTT.

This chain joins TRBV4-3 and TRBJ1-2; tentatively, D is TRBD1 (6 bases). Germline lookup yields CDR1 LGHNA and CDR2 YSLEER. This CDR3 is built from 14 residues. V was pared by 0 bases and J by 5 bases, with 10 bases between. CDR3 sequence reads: CASSQEGGRYGYTF. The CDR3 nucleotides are TGCGCCAGCAGCCAAGAAGGGGGTCGGTATGGCTACACCTTC.

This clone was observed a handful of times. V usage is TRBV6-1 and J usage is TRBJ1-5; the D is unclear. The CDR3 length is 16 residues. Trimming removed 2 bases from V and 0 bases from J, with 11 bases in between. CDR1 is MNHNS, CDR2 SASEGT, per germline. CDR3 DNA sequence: TGTGCCAGCAGTGAAATGGTGGGCCTTAGCAATCAGCCCCAGCATTTT. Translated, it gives CASSEMVGLSNQPQHF.

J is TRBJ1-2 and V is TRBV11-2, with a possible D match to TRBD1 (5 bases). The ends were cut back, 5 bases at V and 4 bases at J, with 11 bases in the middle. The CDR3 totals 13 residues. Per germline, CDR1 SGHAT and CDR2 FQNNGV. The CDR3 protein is CASSADRLYGYTF. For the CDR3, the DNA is TGTGCCAGCAGCGCCGACAGACTCTATGGCTACACCTTC.

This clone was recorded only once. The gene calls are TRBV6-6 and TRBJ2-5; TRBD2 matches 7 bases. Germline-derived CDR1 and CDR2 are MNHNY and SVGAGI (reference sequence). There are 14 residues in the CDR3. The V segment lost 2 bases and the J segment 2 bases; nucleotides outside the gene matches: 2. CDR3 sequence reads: CASSYGGGQETQYF. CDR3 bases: TGTGCCAGCAGTTACGGGGGAGGGCAAGAGACCCAGTACTTC.

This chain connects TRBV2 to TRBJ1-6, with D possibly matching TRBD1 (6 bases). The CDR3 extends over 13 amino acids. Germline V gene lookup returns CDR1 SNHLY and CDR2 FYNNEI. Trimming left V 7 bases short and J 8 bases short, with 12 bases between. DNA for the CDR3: TGTGCCAGCACCGAGGGGGTGTATTCACCCCTCCACTTT. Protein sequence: CASTEGVYSPLHF.

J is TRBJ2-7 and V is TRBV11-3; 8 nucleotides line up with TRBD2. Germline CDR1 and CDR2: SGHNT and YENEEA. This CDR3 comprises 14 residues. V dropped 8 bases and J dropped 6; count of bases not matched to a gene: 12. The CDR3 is CASGLGGAWSEQYV. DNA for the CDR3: TGTGCCAGCGGGCTCGGGGGGGCTTGGTCCGAGCAGTACGTC.

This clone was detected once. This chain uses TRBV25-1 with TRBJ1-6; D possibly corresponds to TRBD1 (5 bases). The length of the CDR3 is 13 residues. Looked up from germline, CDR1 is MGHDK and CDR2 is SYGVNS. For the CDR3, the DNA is TGTGCTGCCCGACGGGGGGATGAATCACCCCTCCACTTT. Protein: CAARRGDESPLHF.

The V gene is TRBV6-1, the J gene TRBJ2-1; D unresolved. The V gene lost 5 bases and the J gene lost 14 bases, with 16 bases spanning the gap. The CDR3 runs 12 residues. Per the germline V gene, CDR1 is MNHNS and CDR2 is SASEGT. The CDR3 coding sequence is TGTGCCAGCAGTATAATTTCGGTCGGTAAGTTCTTC. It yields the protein CASSIISVGKFF.

CDR3: CASSESGEHPYYGYTF. DNA of the CDR3: TGTGCCAGCAGTGAATCAGGGGAACACCCTTACTATGGCTACACCTTC. This sequence joins TRBV6-1 and TRBJ1-2, with a possible D match to TRBD1 (6 bases). The CDR3 is made up of 16 amino acids. Germline V CDR1 and CDR2: MNHNS, SASEGT. Deletions cut 2 bases from V and 3 bases from J, with 16 bases between.

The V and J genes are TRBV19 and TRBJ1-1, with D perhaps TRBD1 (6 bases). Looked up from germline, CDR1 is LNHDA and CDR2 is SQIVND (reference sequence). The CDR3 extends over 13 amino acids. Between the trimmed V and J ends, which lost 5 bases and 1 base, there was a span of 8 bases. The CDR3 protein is CASSVQGNTEAFF. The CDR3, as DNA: TGTGCCAGTAGTGTACAGGGGAACACTGAAGCTTTCTTT.

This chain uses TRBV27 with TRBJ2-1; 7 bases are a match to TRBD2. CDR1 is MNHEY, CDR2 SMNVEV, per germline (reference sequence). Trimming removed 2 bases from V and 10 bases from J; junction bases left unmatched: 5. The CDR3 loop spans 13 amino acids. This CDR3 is CASSLLASGEQFF. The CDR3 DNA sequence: TGTGCCAGCAGTTTACTGGCTAGCGGAGAGCAGTTCTTC.